What follows are 2 T cell receptor beta chains derived from one specimen sequenced in a study of shared clonotypes between healthy human individuals. Only in-frame clones appear in the TCRdb table, and some are missing; sequencing was by immunoSEQ multiplex PCR. The sample includes about 2.4 million clones, approximately 92% of them seen just once. The sequencing input was naive CD4+ T cells sorted from blood. Subset given: CD45RA+ positively selected. The receptors were gathered from a man younger than 35 in good health.

Note on this clone: At the DNA level, this CDR3 is encoded by other sequences in the same sample as well. The chain's CDR3 is CASSPWTSGTDTQYF. For the CDR3, the DNA is TGTGCCAGTAGTCCTTGGACTAGCGGCACAGATACGCAGTATTTT. The V gene is TRBV19, the J gene TRBJ2-3, with TRBD2 matching 9 bases. The CDR3 contains 15 residues. V shed 5 bases and J 1 base; nucleotides not matched to a gene: 4. Germline-derived CDR1 and CDR2 are LNHDA and SQIVND (reference sequence).

The chain combines TRBV29-1 with TRBJ2-5; TRBD1 agrees at 9 bases. The end of the DNA is better explained by TRBJ2-7, so the J call may be wrong. Looked up from germline, CDR1 is SQVTM and CDR2 is ANQGSEA. The CDR3 totals 13 residues. The CDR3 DNA follows: TGCAGCGTCCTTTACAGGGGGCCCTACGAGCAGTACTTC. Its translation: CSVLYRGPYEQYF.